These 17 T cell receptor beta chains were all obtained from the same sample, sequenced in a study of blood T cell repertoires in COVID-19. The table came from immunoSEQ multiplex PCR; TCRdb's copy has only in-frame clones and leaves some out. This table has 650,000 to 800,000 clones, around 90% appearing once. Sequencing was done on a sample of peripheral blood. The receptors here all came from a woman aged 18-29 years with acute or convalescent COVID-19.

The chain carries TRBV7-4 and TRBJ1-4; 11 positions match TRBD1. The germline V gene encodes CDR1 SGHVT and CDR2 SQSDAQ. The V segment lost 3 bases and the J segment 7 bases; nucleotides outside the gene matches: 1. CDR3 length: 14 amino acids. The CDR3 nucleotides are TGTGCCAGCAGCTTGGGACAGGGGGTTGAAAAACTGTTTTTT. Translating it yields CASSLGQGVEKLFF.

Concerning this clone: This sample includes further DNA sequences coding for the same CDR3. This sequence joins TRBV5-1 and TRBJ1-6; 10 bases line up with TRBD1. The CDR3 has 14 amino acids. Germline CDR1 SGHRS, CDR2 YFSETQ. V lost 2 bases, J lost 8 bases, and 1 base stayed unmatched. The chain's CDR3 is CASSLGTGDSPLHF. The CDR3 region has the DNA TGCGCCAGCAGCTTAGGGACAGGGGATTCACCCCTCCACTTT.

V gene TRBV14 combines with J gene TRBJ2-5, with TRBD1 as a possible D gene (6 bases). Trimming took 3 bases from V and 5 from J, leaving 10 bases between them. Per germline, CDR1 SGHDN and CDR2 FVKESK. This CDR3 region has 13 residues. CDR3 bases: TGTGCCAGCAGCCAGGGGGCCGGGGAGACCCAGTACTTC. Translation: CASSQGAGETQYF.

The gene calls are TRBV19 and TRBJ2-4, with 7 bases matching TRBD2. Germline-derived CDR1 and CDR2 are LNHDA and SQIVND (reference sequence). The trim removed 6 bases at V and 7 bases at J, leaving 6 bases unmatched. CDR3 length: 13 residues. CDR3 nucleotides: TGTGCCAGTAGCCAGCGGGACGTGAACATTCAGTACTTC. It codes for CASSQRDVNIQYF.

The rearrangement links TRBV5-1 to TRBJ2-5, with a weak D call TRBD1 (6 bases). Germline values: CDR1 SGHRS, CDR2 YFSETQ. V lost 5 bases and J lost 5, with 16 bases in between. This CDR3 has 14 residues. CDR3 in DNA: TGCGCCAGCAGGCCGGACAGTAACTGGGAGACCCAGTACTTC. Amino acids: CASRPDSNWETQYF.

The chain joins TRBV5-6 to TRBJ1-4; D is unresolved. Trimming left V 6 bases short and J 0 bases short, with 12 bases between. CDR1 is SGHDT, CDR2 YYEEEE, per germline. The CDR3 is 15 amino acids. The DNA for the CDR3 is TGTGCCAGCACCCTGGCTTCCCCAACTAATGAAAAACTGTTTTTT. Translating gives CASTLASPTNEKLFF.

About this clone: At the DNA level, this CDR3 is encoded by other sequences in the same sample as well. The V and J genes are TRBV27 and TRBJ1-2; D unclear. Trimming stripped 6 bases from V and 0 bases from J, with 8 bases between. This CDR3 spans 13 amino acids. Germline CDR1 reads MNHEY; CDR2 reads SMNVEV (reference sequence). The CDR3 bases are TGTGCCAGCAGCCCAACTGCTAACTATGGCTACACCTTC. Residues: CASSPTANYGYTF.

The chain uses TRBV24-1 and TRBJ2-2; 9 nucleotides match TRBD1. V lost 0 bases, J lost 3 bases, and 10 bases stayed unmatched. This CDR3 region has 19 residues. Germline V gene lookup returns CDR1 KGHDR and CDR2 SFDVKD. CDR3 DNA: TGTGCCACCAGTGATTTGGGGTTAAGGGGACAGGGTCACACCGGGGAGCTGTTTTTT. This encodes CATSDLGLRGQGHTGELFF.

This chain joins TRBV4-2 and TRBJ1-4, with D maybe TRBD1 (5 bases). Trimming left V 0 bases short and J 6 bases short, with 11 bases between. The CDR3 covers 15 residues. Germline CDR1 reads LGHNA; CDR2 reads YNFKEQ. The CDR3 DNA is TGTGCCAGCAGCCAAGAAGGGGAGGTTGATGAAAAACTGTTTTTT. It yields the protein CASSQEGEVDEKLFF.

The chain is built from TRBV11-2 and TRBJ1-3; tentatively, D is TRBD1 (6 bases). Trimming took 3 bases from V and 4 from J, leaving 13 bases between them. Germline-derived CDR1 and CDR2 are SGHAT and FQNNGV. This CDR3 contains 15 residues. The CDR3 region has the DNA TGTGCCAGCAGCTTGAACAGGGTGGGAGGAAACACCATATATTTT. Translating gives CASSLNRVGGNTIYF.

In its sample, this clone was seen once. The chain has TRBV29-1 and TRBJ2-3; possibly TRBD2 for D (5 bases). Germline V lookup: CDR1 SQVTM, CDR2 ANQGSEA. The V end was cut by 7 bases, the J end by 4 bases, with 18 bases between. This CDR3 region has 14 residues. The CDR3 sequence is CSAQPGVGADTQYF. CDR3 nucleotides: TGCAGCGCTCAACCCGGGGTGGGTGCAGATACGCAGTATTTT.

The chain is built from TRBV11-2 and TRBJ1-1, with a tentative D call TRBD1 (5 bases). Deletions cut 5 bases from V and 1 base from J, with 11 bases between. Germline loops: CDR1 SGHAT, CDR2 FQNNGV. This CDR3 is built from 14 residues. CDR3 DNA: TGTGCCAGCAGCCCCAGACAGCCGAACACTGAAGCTTTCTTT. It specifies CASSPRQPNTEAFF.

In DNA form, the CDR3 reads TGTGCCAGCAGCCTACCGACAGGGGGGAACACTGAAGCTTTCTTT. This sequence encodes CASSLPTGGNTEAFF. V is TRBV13 and J is TRBJ1-1, with 9 bases aligning to TRBD1. V shed 5 bases and J 1 base; nucleotides not matched to a gene: 5. The germline V gene has CDR1 PRHDT and CDR2 FYEKMQ (reference sequence). This CDR3 has 15 residues.

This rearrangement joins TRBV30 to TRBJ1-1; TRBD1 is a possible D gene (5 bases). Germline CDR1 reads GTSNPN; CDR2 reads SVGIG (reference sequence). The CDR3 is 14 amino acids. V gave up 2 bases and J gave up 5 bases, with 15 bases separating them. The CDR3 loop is CAWSPSGGRTEAFF. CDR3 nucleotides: TGTGCCTGGAGTCCGTCGGGGGGTCGGACTGAAGCTTTCTTT.

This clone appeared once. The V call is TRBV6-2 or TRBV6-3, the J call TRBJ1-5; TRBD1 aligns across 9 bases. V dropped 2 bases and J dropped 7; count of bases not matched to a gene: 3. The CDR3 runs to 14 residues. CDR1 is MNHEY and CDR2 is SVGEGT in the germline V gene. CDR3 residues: CASSYGQGWQPQHF. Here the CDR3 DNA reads TGTGCCAGCAGTTACGGACAGGGGTGGCAGCCCCAGCATTTT.

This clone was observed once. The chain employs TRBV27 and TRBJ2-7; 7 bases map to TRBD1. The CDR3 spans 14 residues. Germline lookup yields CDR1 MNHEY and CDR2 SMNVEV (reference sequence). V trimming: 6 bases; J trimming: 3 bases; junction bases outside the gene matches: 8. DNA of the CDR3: TGTGCCAGCAGCCGGACAGGTCTATTCTACGAGCAGTACTTC. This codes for CASSRTGLFYEQYF.

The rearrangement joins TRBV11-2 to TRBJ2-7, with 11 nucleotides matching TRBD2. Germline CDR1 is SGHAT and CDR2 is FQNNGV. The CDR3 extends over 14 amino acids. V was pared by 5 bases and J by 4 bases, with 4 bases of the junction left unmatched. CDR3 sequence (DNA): TGTGCCAGCAGCCCCGGACTAGCGGGTTACGAGCAGTACTTC. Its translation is CASSPGLAGYEQYF.